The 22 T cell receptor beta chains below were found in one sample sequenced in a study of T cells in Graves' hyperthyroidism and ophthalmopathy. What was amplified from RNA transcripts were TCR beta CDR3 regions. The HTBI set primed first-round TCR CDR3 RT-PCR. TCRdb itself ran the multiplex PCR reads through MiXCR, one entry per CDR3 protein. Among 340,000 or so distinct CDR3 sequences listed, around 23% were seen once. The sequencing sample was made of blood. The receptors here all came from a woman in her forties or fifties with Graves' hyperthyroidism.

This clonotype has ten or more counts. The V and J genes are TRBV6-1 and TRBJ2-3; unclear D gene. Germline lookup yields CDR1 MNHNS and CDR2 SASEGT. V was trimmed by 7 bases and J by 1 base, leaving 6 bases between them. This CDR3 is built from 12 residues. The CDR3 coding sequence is TGTGCCAGCACAATGGGCACAGATACGCAGTATTTT. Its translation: CASTMGTDTQYF.

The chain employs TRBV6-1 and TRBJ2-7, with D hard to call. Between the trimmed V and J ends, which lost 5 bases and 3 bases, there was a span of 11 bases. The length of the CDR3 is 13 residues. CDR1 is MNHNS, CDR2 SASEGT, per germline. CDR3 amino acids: CASSPSLFYEQYF. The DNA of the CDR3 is TGTGCCAGCAGTCCCTCTCTTTTCTACGAGCAGTACTTC.

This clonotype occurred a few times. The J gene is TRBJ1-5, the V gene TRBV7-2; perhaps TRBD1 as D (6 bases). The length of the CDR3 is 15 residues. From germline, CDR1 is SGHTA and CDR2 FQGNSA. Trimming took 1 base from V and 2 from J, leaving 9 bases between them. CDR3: CASSLETGRNQPQHF. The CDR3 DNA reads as TGTGCCAGCAGCTTAGAAACAGGGCGCAATCAGCCCCAGCATTTT.

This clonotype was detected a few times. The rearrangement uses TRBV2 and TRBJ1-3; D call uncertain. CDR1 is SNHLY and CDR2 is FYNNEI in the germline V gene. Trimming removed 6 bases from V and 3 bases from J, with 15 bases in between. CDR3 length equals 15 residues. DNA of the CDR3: TGTGCCAGCAGCCCGGACTCTCTTTATGGAAACACCATATATTTT. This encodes CASSPDSLYGNTIYF.

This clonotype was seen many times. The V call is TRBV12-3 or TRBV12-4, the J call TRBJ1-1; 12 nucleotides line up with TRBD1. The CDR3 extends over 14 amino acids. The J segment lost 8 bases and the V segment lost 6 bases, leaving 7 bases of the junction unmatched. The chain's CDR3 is CASRGQGAVGEAFF. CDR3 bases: TGTGCCAGCAGGGGACAGGGGGCTGTAGGAGAAGCTTTCTTT.

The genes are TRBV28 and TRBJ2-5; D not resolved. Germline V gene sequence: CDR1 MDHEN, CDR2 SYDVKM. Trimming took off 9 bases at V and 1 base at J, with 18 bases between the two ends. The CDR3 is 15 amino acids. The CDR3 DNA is TGTGCCAGTTGCCACCACCAACCCGGCCAAGAGACCCAGTACTTC. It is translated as CASCHHQPGQETQYF. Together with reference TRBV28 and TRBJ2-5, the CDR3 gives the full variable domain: DVKVTQSSRYLVKRTGEKVFLECVQDMDHENMFWYRQDPGLGLRLIYFSYDVKMKEKGDIPEGYSVSREKKERFSLILESASTNQTSMYLCASCHHQPGQETQYFGPGTRLLVL.

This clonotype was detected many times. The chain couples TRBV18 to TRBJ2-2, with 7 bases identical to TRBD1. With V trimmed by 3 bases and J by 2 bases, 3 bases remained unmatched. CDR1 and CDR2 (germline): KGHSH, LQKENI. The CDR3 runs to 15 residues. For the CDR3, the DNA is TGTGCCAGCTCACCGACAGGGTTTAACACCGGGGAGCTGTTTTTT. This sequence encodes CASSPTGFNTGELFF. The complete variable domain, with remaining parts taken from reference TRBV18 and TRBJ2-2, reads NAGVMQNPRHLVRRRGQEARLRCSPMKGHSHVYWYRQLPEEGLKFMVYLQKENIIDESGMPKERFSAEFPKEGPSILRIQQVVRGDSAAYFCASSPTGFNTGELFFGEGSRLTVL.

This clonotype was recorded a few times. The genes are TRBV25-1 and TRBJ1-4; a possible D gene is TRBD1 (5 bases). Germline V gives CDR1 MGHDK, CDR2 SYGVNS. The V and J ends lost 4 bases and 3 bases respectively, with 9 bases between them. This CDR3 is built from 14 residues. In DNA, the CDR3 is TGTGCCAGCAGTGCTGGGGGGTCTAATGAAAAACTGTTTTTT. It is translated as CASSAGGSNEKLFF.

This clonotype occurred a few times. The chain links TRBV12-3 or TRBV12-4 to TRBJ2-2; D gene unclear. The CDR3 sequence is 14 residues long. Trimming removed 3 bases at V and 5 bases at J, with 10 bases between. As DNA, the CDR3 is TGTGCCAGCAGTTTGCTAGAGAATACCGGGGAGCTGTTTTTT. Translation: CASSLLENTGELFF.

CDR3 in DNA: TGTGCCAGCAGCTTAACTCGACAGTCCGCAGATACGCAGTATTTT. It yields the protein CASSLTRQSADTQYF. The chain combines TRBV7-8 with TRBJ2-3; tentative D call: TRBD1 (5 bases). With 2 bases removed from V and 4 bases from J, the gap between germline ends came to 13 bases. The CDR3 consists of 15 residues. Per germline, CDR1 SGHVS and CDR2 FQNEAQ.

The CDR3 DNA sequence: TGCAGCGTTGGGGACAGGGGAGCGTATCCGCAGTTCTTC. Translated, it gives CSVGDRGAYPQFF. The rearrangement uses TRBV29-1 and TRBJ2-1, with TRBD1 matching 10 bases. The V and J ends lost 4 bases and 12 bases, in that order; junction bases with no gene match: 9. The CDR3 has 13 residues. Germline V CDR1 and CDR2: SQVTM, ANQGSEA.

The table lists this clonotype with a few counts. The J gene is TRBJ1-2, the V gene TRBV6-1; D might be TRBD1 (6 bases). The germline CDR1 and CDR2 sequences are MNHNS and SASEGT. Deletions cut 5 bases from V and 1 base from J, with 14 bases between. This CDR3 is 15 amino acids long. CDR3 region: CASSLGQSNNYGYTF. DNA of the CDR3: TGTGCCAGCAGTCTCGGACAGAGCAATAACTATGGCTACACCTTC.

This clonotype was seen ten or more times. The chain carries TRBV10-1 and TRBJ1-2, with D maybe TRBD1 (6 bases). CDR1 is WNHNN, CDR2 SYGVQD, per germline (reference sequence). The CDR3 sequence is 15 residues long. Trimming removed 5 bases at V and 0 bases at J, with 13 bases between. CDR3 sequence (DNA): TGCGCCAGCAGTCTAAAACAGGGAGCTAACTATGGCTACACCTTC. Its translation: CASSLKQGANYGYTF.

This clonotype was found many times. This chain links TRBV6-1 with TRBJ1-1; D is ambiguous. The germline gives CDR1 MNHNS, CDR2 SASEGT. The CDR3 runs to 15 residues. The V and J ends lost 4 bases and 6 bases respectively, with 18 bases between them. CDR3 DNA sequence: TGTGCCAGCAGTGGACGACAACCCTCTGAGGCTGAAGCTTTCTTT. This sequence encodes CASSGRQPSEAEAFF.

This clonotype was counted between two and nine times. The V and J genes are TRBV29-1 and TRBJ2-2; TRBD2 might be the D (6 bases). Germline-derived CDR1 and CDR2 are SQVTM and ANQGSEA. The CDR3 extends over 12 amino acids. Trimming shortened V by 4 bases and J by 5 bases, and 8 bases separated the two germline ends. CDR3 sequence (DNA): TGCAGCGTTGGTCGGGGGACCGGGGAGCTGTTTTTT. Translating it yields CSVGRGTGELFF.

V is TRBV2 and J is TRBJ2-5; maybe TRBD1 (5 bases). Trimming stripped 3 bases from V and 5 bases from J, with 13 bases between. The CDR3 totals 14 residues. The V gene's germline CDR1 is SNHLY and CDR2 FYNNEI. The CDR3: CASSEASGAETQYF. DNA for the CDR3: TGTGCCAGCAGTGAGGCTAGTGGGGCGGAGACCCAGTACTTC.

The CDR3 spells CASREGGKTQYF. The CDR3 DNA sequence: TGCGCCAGCAGAGAAGGGGGGAAGACCCAGTACTTC. The chain links TRBV5-1 to TRBJ2-5, with D possibly being TRBD1 or TRBD2 (6 bases each). V was cut by 5 bases and J by 6 bases, with 11 bases left in between. This CDR3 has 12 amino acids. The germline V gene encodes CDR1 SGHRS and CDR2 YFSETQ.

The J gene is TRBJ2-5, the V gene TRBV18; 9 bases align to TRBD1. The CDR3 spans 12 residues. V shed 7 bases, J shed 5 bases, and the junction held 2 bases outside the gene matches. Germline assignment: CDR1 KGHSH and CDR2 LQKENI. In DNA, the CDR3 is TGTGCCAGCTTCGGACAGGGGGAGACCCAGTACTTC. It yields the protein CASFGQGETQYF.

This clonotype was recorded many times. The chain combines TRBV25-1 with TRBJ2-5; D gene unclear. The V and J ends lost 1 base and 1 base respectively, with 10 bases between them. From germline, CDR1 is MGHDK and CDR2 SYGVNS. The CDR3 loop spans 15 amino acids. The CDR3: CASSESGLFQETQYF. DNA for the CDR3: TGTGCCAGCAGTGAATCGGGCCTTTTCCAAGAGACCCAGTACTTC. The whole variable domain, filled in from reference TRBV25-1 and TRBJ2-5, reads EADIYQTPRYLVIGTGKKITLECSQTMGHDKMYWYQQDPGMELHLIHYSYGVNSTEKGDLSSESTVSRIRTEHFPLTLESARPSHTSQYLCASSESGLFQETQYFGPGTRLLVL.

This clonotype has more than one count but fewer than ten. In DNA form, the CDR3 reads TGTGCCAGCAGTCCCTGGGAGGGGCCTCAAGCCAAAAACATTCAGTACTTC. Residues: CASSPWEGPQAKNIQYF. The chain joins TRBV6-1 to TRBJ2-4; 7 positions agree with TRBD2. The length of the CDR3 is 17 residues. J was trimmed by 0 bases and V by 5 bases; bases with no gene match: 10. CDR1 is MNHNS and CDR2 is SASEGT in the germline V gene.

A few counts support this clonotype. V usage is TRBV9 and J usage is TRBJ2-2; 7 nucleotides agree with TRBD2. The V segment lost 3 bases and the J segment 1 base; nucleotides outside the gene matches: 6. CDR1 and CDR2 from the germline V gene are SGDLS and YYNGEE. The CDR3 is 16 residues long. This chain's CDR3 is CASSARLAVNTGELFF. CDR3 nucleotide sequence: TGTGCCAGCAGCGCCCGGCTAGCGGTGAACACCGGGGAGCTGTTTTTT.

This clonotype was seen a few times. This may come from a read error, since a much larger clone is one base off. CDR3 coding DNA: TGTGCCATCAGTTCTCGGGACACCACTGAAGCTTTCTTT. This encodes CAISSRDTTEAFF. The chain employs TRBV12-3 or TRBV12-4 and TRBJ1-1; TRBD1 might be the D (6 bases). CDR3 length: 13 amino acids.